The 18 T cell receptor beta chains below come from one sample, sequenced in a study of long-term antiretroviral therapy in people with HIV. They ran version v3.0 of the immunoSEQ assay at survey level. Measured with immunoSEQ multiplex PCR; TCRdb has only the in-frame clones, and not every one. Of tens of thousands of clones detected, about 80% appear once; the ten largest clones hold approximately 11%. Sequencing was performed on unsorted PBMCs, taken 1.1 years before starting antiretroviral therapy. The source of these receptors is a woman in her 40s with HIV.

In the case of this clone: Mismatch with germline at one junction end may stem from a read error. The CDR3 DNA reads as TGTGCCAGTAGTATTGGGGCTGGGGCTGACGCTTTCTTT. Its translation: CASSIGAGADAFF. J is TRBJ1-1 and V is TRBV19; D perhaps matches TRBD1 (5 bases). There are 13 residues in the CDR3. In germline, CDR1 is LNHDA, CDR2 SQIVND (reference sequence).

The chain recombines TRBV5-1 with TRBJ1-1, with D perhaps TRBD1 (6 bases). There are 14 residues in the CDR3. Germline V gene sequence: CDR1 SGHRS, CDR2 YFSETQ. V lost 3 bases and J lost 6, with 15 bases in between. The CDR3 region is CASSYGQGFPEAFF. DNA for the CDR3: TGCGCCAGCAGCTACGGGCAGGGGTTCCCTGAAGCTTTCTTT. Variable domain in full (rest from reference TRBV5-1 and TRBJ1-1): KAGVTQTPRYLIKTRGQQVTLSCSPISGHRSVSWYQQTPGQGLQFLFEYFSETQRNKGNFPGRFSGRQFSNSRSEMNVSTLELGDSALYLCASSYGQGFPEAFFGQGTRLTVV.

V gene TRBV27 combines with J gene TRBJ2-2; D is undetermined. The V gene lost 5 bases and the J gene lost 5 bases, with 12 bases spanning the gap. This CDR3 contains 14 residues. Germline V CDR1 and CDR2: MNHEY, SMNVEV (reference sequence). CDR3 in DNA: TGTGCCAGCAGTCCGACCATGCGTACCGGGGAGCTGTTTTTT. Amino acids: CASSPTMRTGELFF.

V is TRBV6-5 and J is TRBJ1-1; D uncertain. There are 11 residues in the CDR3. CDR1 is MNHEY and CDR2 is SVGAGI in the germline V gene. The germline V and J ends were trimmed by 6 bases and 7 bases, with 9 bases remaining between them. The CDR3 bases are TGTGCCAGCAGGGCAGAGGGTGAAGCTTTCTTT. Protein: CASRAEGEAFF.

The gene calls are TRBV6-1 and TRBJ1-5, with D possibly matching TRBD1 (6 bases). Trimming removed 1 base from V and 3 bases from J, with 10 bases in between. The CDR3 sequence is 15 residues long. CDR1 and CDR2 from the germline V gene are MNHNS and SASEGT. In DNA form, the CDR3 reads TGTGCCAGCAGTGAAGATAACAGGGTCAATCAGCCCCAGCATTTT. It specifies CASSEDNRVNQPQHF.

This clone was seen a handful of times. V usage is TRBV7-9 and J usage is TRBJ2-7; the match to TRBD2 covers 15 bases. The CDR3 runs to 17 residues. Germline-derived CDR1 and CDR2 are SEHNR and FQNEAQ (reference sequence). The trim removed 4 bases at V and 5 bases at J, leaving 9 bases unmatched. The CDR3 nucleotides read TGTGCCAGCAGCTCCGGGACTAGCGGGAGGAGGAGACACGAGCAGTACTTC. Residues: CASSSGTSGRRRHEQYF.

This chain links TRBV2 with TRBJ2-5; D unresolved. In germline, CDR1 is SNHLY, CDR2 FYNNEI. The CDR3 extends over 13 amino acids. Trimming cost V 8 bases and J 2 bases, with 12 bases left between them. CDR3 bases: TGTGCCAGCCAACAGAAGACTCAAGAGACCCAGTACTTC. Protein sequence: CASQQKTQETQYF.

This clone showed up just once. This chain joins TRBV5-1 and TRBJ2-3; D not resolved. The V and J ends lost 0 bases and 2 bases respectively, with 4 bases between them. Germline V gene lookup returns CDR1 SGHRS and CDR2 YFSETQ. The CDR3 is 13 residues long. CDR3 sequence (DNA): TGCGCCAGCAGCTTGGATCTCACAGATACGCAGTATTTT. Translating gives CASSLDLTDTQYF.

Only a few counts were recorded for this clone. This chain links TRBV10-1 with TRBJ2-1; D might be TRBD1 (5 bases). V dropped 4 bases and J dropped 6 bases, with 13 bases sitting between them. The CDR3 length is 14 residues. The V gene's germline CDR1 is WNHNN and CDR2 SYGVQD (reference sequence). The CDR3 loop reads CASSGSRAGNEQFF. The CDR3, as DNA: TGCGCCAGCAGTGGTAGCAGGGCCGGCAATGAGCAGTTCTTC.

This chain links TRBV18 with TRBJ1-1, with D unresolved. V lost 3 bases to trimming and J lost 0 bases, with 5 bases between them. CDR1 is KGHSH and CDR2 is LQKENI in the germline V gene. The CDR3 is 13 amino acids. CDR3 in amino acids: CASSPSMNTEAFF. CDR3 DNA: TGTGCCAGCTCACCCAGTATGAACACTGAAGCTTTCTTT.

In this sample, this clone turned up a few times. The J gene is TRBJ2-3, the V gene TRBV2; the match to TRBD2 covers 13 bases. The J segment lost 10 bases and the V segment lost 4 bases, leaving 5 bases of the junction unmatched. Germline V gene sequence: CDR1 SNHLY, CDR2 FYNNEI. The CDR3 is 14 amino acids. The CDR3 DNA sequence: TGTGCCAGCAGTGGAGAGGGACTAGCGGGGTCGCAGTATTTT. Translating it yields CASSGEGLAGSQYF.

The chain is built from TRBV19 and TRBJ2-6; no clear D. Germline V gives CDR1 LNHDA, CDR2 SQIVND (reference sequence). The CDR3 contains 13 residues. The V end was cut by 2 bases, the J end by 2 bases, with 1 base between. CDR3 sequence: CASSITGANVLTF. The CDR3 nucleotides read TGTGCCAGTAGTATAACTGGGGCCAACGTCCTGACTTTC. The complete variable domain, with remaining parts taken from reference TRBV19 and TRBJ2-6, reads DGGITQSPKYLFRKEGQNVTLSCEQNLNHDAMYWYRQDPGQGLRLIYYSQIVNDFQKGDIAEGYSVSREKKESFPLTVTSAQKNPTAFYLCASSITGANVLTFGAGSRLTVL.

This rearrangement joins TRBV20-1 to TRBJ2-3; D tentatively fits TRBD1 or TRBD2 (5 bases each). Germline CDR1 and CDR2: DFQATT and SNEGSKA (reference sequence). Trimming pared 6 bases from V and 8 bases from J, leaving 12 bases between. CDR3 length: 11 amino acids. CDR3 sequence (DNA): TGCAGTGCAGTAGTGGGGGTTACGCAGTATTTT. It is translated as CSAVVGVTQYF.

This clone was found once. The genes are TRBV15 and TRBJ1-1; TRBD1 is a possible D gene (5 bases). The CDR3 loop spans 12 amino acids. Trimming cost V 1 base and J 11 bases, with 11 bases left between them. Germline V CDR1 and CDR2: LNHNV, YYDKDF (reference sequence). In DNA form, the CDR3 reads TGTGCCACCAGCAGAGTTGGGACTTGGGCTTTCTTT. This translates into CATSRVGTWAFF.

CDR3 protein: CASSITWDRVLVNSPLHF. In DNA, the CDR3 is TGTGCCAGTAGTATCACTTGGGACAGGGTCTTGGTTAATTCACCCCTCCACTTT. The chain joins TRBV19 to TRBJ1-6; TRBD1 aligns across 9 bases. The CDR3 is made up of 18 amino acids. Germline V gives CDR1 LNHDA, CDR2 SQIVND (reference sequence). The V segment lost 3 bases and the J segment 6 bases; nucleotides outside the gene matches: 12. The full variable domain, its missing parts supplied by reference TRBV19 and TRBJ1-6, is DGGITQSPKYLFRKEGQNVTLSCEQNLNHDAMYWYRQDPGQGLRLIYYSQIVNDFQKGDIAEGYSVSREKKESFPLTVTSAQKNPTAFYLCASSITWDRVLVNSPLHFGNGTRLTVT.

V gene TRBV5-4 combines with J gene TRBJ2-7; D remains unclear. Germline V lookup: CDR1 SGHNT, CDR2 YYREEE (reference sequence). This CDR3 has 14 amino acids. V was shortened by 1 base and J by 2 bases, with 10 bases between the two germline ends. The CDR3 nucleotides read TGTGCCAGCAGCTTGACCCTAGGCACCTACGAGCAGTACTTC. It yields the protein CASSLTLGTYEQYF.

V gene TRBV2 combines with J gene TRBJ1-6; 7 nucleotides line up with TRBD1. CDR1 and CDR2 (germline): SNHLY, FYNNEI. The junction had 17 bases not matched to a gene; V was cut back by 11 bases and J by 10 bases. CDR3 size: 15 residues. The CDR3 here is CARAGITGEESPLHF. CDR3 nucleotide sequence: TGTGCCCGAGCTGGGATTACAGGGGAGGAATCACCCCTCCACTTT.

V is TRBV5-1 and J is TRBJ1-1; 9 bases line up with TRBD1. CDR1 is SGHRS and CDR2 is YFSETQ in the germline V gene. This CDR3 has 14 residues. V shed 3 bases and J 4 bases; nucleotides not matched to a gene: 4. The CDR3: CASSSRDRVTEAFF. CDR3 DNA sequence: TGCGCCAGCAGCTCCCGGGACAGGGTCACTGAAGCTTTCTTT.